The next 17 T cell receptor beta chains were all read from a single sample in a study of neurological immune-mediated disorders. Time point: longitudinal time-point 3. TCRdb itself ran the 5' RACE reads through MiXCR, one entry per CDR3 protein. This table holds 84,000 or so distinct CDR3 sequences, 4.3% found once. Material for sequencing was PBMCs. The receptors were gathered from a woman aged 55-69 years with multiple sclerosis.

This clonotype was seen at least ten times. The chain couples TRBV10-3 to TRBJ1-1, with TRBD1 as a possible D gene (5 bases). Germline V lookup: CDR1 ENHRY, CDR2 SYGVKD. CDR3 length: 13 amino acids. V was shortened by 7 bases and J by 1 base, with 10 bases between the two germline ends. The CDR3 is CAITGRANTEAFF. DNA for the CDR3: TGTGCCATCACGGGCAGGGCGAACACTGAAGCTTTCTTT.

This clonotype occurred many times. V usage is TRBV11-2 and J usage is TRBJ2-7, with D possibly being TRBD1 or TRBD2 (5 bases each). This CDR3 is 14 amino acids long. The V gene lost 1 base and the J gene lost 2 bases, with 9 bases spanning the gap. Germline lookup yields CDR1 SGHAT and CDR2 FQNNGV. The CDR3 DNA reads as TGTGCCAGCAGCTTAGTCCGGGGACCCTACGAGCAGTACTTC. Translating it yields CASSLVRGPYEQYF.

Many counts were recorded for this clonotype. The J gene is TRBJ1-5, the V gene TRBV20-1; D uncertain. With 5 bases removed from V and 0 bases from J, the gap between germline ends came to 14 bases. The CDR3 is 15 amino acids. Germline lookup yields CDR1 DFQATT and CDR2 SNEGSKA (reference sequence). The CDR3 region has the DNA TGCAGTGCTCCGACGGAGTTAGTTAGCAATCAGCCCCAGCATTTT. Translated, it gives CSAPTELVSNQPQHF.

This clonotype showed up many times. The chain is built from TRBV18 and TRBJ1-6; tentatively, D is TRBD1 (5 bases). The CDR3 is made up of 13 amino acids. Germline assignment: CDR1 KGHSH and CDR2 LQKENI. With 8 bases removed from V and 7 bases from J, the gap between germline ends came to 12 bases. Written as DNA, the CDR3 is TGTGCCAGCCGGACAAATCTAAATTCACCCCTCCACTTT. It codes for CASRTNLNSPLHF.

Regarding this clonotype: A single base separates this from a much larger clone, so it may be a read error. This chain uses TRBV5-1 with TRBJ2-1, with 8 bases matching TRBD1. The CDR3 contains 14 residues. The germline gives CDR1 SGHRS, CDR2 YFSETQ. The CDR3 loop is CANSLGQACNEQFF. DNA of the CDR3: TGCGCCAACAGCTTGGGACAGGCTTGCAATGAGCAGTTCTTC.

Many counts were recorded for this clonotype. The V gene is TRBV11-2, the J gene TRBJ2-7; D ambiguous. V shed 1 base and J shed 2 bases, with 6 bases lying between them. The CDR3 contains 13 residues. Germline CDR1 and CDR2: SGHAT and FQNNGV. In nucleotides, the CDR3 is TGTGCCAGCAGCTTAGGGTTGACCTACGAGCAGTACTTC. It specifies CASSLGLTYEQYF.

This clonotype appeared many times. V is TRBV7-8 and J is TRBJ2-7, with D uncertain. V lost 1 base to trimming and J lost 5 bases, with 27 bases between them. The CDR3 spans 19 residues. CDR1 is SGHVS and CDR2 is FQNEAQ in the germline V gene. For the CDR3, the DNA is TGTGCCAGCAGCTTAGTCGTCACTCCCACTACGGGCCGAAGGGACGAGCAGTACTTC. Protein: CASSLVVTPTTGRRDEQYF.

In this sample, this clonotype turned up many times. The chain joins TRBV6-2 or TRBV6-3 to TRBJ2-4; D perhaps matches TRBD1 (6 bases). Germline V gene lookup returns CDR1 MNHEY and CDR2 SVGEGT. CDR3 length: 13 residues. The V end was cut by 6 bases, the J end by 5 bases, with 11 bases between. The CDR3 loop is CASRTNRENIQYF. Here the CDR3 DNA reads TGTGCCAGCAGGACGAACAGGGAAAACATTCAGTACTTC.

This clonotype was counted ten times or more. The CDR3 loop reads CSASPSSYNSPLHF. The DNA for the CDR3 is TGCAGTGCTAGCCCCAGCTCCTATAATTCACCCCTCCACTTT. The chain is built from TRBV20-1 and TRBJ1-6; D gene ambiguous. V was cut by 3 bases and J by 0 bases, with 6 bases left in between. The CDR3 contains 14 residues. The germline V gene has CDR1 DFQATT and CDR2 SNEGSKA (reference sequence).

This clonotype showed up many times. The CDR3 nucleotides are TGTGCCAGCAGTGTCCCGGGACTCAACTCCGTTCAGTACTTC. This translates into CASSVPGLNSVQYF. This rearrangement joins TRBV6-1 to TRBJ2-4; D may be TRBD2 (6 bases). The CDR3 has 14 amino acids. Germline V CDR1 and CDR2: MNHNS, SASEGT. The ends were cut back, 4 bases at V and 11 bases at J, with 18 bases in the middle.

This clonotype was observed at least ten times. The genes are TRBV11-2 and TRBJ1-1; TRBD1 matches at 8 bases. Trimming at V came to 5 bases and at J to 5 bases, leaving 10 bases not matched to a gene. This CDR3 spans 15 amino acids. Looked up from germline, CDR1 is SGHAT and CDR2 is FQNNGV. CDR3 residues: CASSPSTGGATEAFF. The CDR3 DNA is TGTGCCAGCAGCCCATCTACAGGGGGTGCGACTGAAGCTTTCTTT.

This clonotype was counted many times. This rearrangement joins TRBV18 to TRBJ1-1; D is ambiguous. V was clipped by 2 bases and J by 11 bases, with 12 bases between them. The CDR3 runs to 12 residues. Germline-derived CDR1 and CDR2 are KGHSH and LQKENI. The CDR3, as DNA: TGTGCCAGCTCACCAATCCTGGGCGGCGCTTTCTTT. This gives the protein CASSPILGGAFF.

This clonotype was detected many times. The chain combines TRBV20-1 with TRBJ2-1, with 7 bases lining up with TRBD2. The germline V gene encodes CDR1 DFQATT and CDR2 SNEGSKA (reference sequence). With 3 bases clipped from V and 0 bases from J, the junction kept 11 bases outside the gene matches. The CDR3 length is 17 residues. The CDR3 DNA is TGCAGTGCTAGCAGCCCTAGAGCGGGGATCTCCTACAATGAGCAGTTCTTC. It is translated as CSASSPRAGISYNEQFF.

The CDR3 loop reads CATSDGEPGANVLTF. The CDR3 nucleotides are TGTGCCACCAGTGATGGGGAGCCTGGGGCCAACGTCCTGACTTTC. The V and J genes are TRBV24-1 and TRBJ2-6; D possibly corresponds to TRBD2 (5 bases). The V and J ends lost 3 bases and 2 bases respectively, with 7 bases between them. The CDR3 covers 15 residues. Germline assignment: CDR1 KGHDR and CDR2 SFDVKD.

This clonotype showed up many times. The chain couples TRBV2 to TRBJ2-3; 7 bases align to TRBD2. The CDR3 extends over 15 amino acids. After removal of 7 bases from V and 4 bases from J, the junction contained 11 bases not matched to a gene. Germline assignment: CDR1 SNHLY and CDR2 FYNNEI. The CDR3 loop is CASTQGGGGADTQYF. The CDR3 DNA sequence: TGTGCCAGCACCCAGGGCGGGGGTGGTGCAGATACGCAGTATTTT.

This clonotype was detected ten times or more. V is TRBV6-5 and J is TRBJ2-1; TRBD2 is a possible D gene (8 bases). The CDR3 totals 16 residues. Trimming shortened V by 0 bases and J by 7 bases, and 16 bases separated the two germline ends. CDR1 MNHEY and CDR2 SVGAGI come from the germline V gene. The CDR3 DNA follows: TGTGCCAGCAGTTACTCGTCGGGAGGGGGCCAGAATGAGCAGTTCTTC. Encoded protein: CASSYSSGGGQNEQFF.

This clonotype was counted at least ten times. This rearrangement joins TRBV18 to TRBJ1-5; 7 bases agree with TRBD1. Germline trimming cut 4 bases from V and 0 bases from J; bases unmatched to any gene: 6. The length of the CDR3 is 16 residues. The germline V gene has CDR1 KGHSH and CDR2 LQKENI. CDR3 amino acids: CASSHRDSNSNQPQHF. In nucleotides, the CDR3 is TGTGCCAGCTCACATCGGGACAGTAATAGCAATCAGCCCCAGCATTTT.